This passage covers 4 T cell receptor beta chains from one sample sequenced in a study of T cell responses to AZD1222 COVID-19 vaccine. Profiled with immunoSEQ multiplex PCR; TCRdb holds only in-frame clones, not every one. Of under 150,000 clones in the sample, about nine tenths are singletons; the top ten hold approximately 7.6%. The specimen was peripheral blood, collected on day 0 of AZD1222 vaccination. Receptor source: an adult in good health.

This chain uses TRBV19 with TRBJ1-1, with 12 bases matching TRBD1. Unmatched junction bases numbered 7, after V lost 3 bases and J lost 5 bases. CDR1 and CDR2 (germline): LNHDA, SQIVND (reference sequence). The CDR3 spans 16 residues. The CDR3 DNA sequence: TGTGCCAGTAGTATCGGGACAGGGGGCGGGCGAACTGAAGCTTTCTTT. This sequence encodes CASSIGTGGGRTEAFF.

The V gene is TRBV6-2 or TRBV6-3, the J gene TRBJ2-5; D call uncertain. Germline V lookup: CDR1 MNHEY, CDR2 SVGEGT. CDR3 size: 17 residues. The V and J ends lost 5 bases and 2 bases respectively, with 21 bases between them. This CDR3 reads CASSPPLRMVGQETQYF. CDR3 in DNA: TGTGCCAGCAGTCCCCCCCTTCGGATGGTGGGACAAGAGACCCAGTACTTC.

This rearrangement joins TRBV11-2 to TRBJ1-2, with D perhaps TRBD1 (6 bases). CDR1 is SGHAT, CDR2 FQNNGV, per germline. This CDR3 has 14 amino acids. Trimming pared 3 bases from V and 8 bases from J, leaving 16 bases between. In nucleotides, the CDR3 is TGTGCCAGCAGCTTGTTGTCAGGGGAAACAGGCTACACCTTC. Protein sequence: CASSLLSGETGYTF.

The chain recombines TRBV7-2 with TRBJ2-7; no reliable D call. Germline V CDR1 and CDR2: SGHTA, FQGNSA. Trimming cost V 5 bases and J 3 bases, with 11 bases left between them. The CDR3 contains 13 residues. This CDR3 reads CASSIPTVYEQYF. As DNA, the CDR3 is TGTGCCAGCAGCATTCCAACAGTCTACGAGCAGTACTTC.